Described below is a single T cell receptor beta chain sequence and its context. In the authors' methods: It was from reference gene primer amplification that nucleated cell counts were estimated. Some clones are missing from TCRdb's copy, which holds only in-frame ones; the method was immunoSEQ multiplex PCR. V and J calls and clone size are given by that table; D and trimming were obtained from the DNA. The sample records hundreds of thousands of clones, around 80% being singletons. Germline CDR1 reads MNHEY; CDR2 reads SVGAGI. Trimming took 6 bases from V and 0 from J, leaving 8 bases between them. CDR3 length: 13 residues. The data belong to a study of blood T cell repertoires in COVID-19.

This sequence was found in a man younger than 40 with acute COVID-19. V usage is TRBV6-5 and J usage is TRBJ1-1; no firm D call. Sequenced input: PBMCs or T cells enriched from blood (not recorded which). The CDR3 DNA is TGTGCCAGCAGGCCCACAGTGAACACTGAAGCTTTCTTT. This sequence encodes CASRPTVNTEAFF.